This entry lists 32 T cell receptor beta chains sequenced from one sample in a study of OX40 agonist ivuxolimab in advanced cancers. Assay used: immunoSEQ multiplex PCR; TCRdb lists only in-frame clones, some missing. The repertoire holds approximately 35,000 clones, with about four fifths as singletons. Sequencing was performed on CD4+ or CD8+ T cells sorted from blood, taken in a trial of the OX40 agonist ivuxolimab. The receptors shown here come from an adult with an advanced solid tumor such as melanoma, head and neck, liver or kidney cancer.

The chain has TRBV28 and TRBJ1-2, with a possible D match to TRBD1 (5 bases). Germline CDR1 reads MDHEN; CDR2 reads SYDVKM. Trimming left V 5 bases short and J 0 bases short, with 10 bases between. This CDR3 is built from 14 residues. The CDR3 loop reads CASSAGTPNYGYTF. CDR3 nucleotides: TGTGCCAGCAGTGCGGGGACTCCTAACTATGGCTACACCTTC.

The chain links TRBV29-1 to TRBJ2-2, with a weak D call TRBD2 (6 bases). V lost 2 bases, J lost 6 bases, and 7 bases lay in between. The CDR3 has 12 residues. Looked up from germline, CDR1 is SQVTM and CDR2 is ANQGSEA. CDR3 in amino acids: CSVEREPGELFF. The CDR3 nucleotides are TGCAGCGTTGAACGGGAGCCCGGGGAGCTGTTTTTT.

This clone showed up just once. This sequence joins TRBV5-4 and TRBJ2-1; D uncertain. Germline CDR1 and CDR2: SGHNT and YYREEE (reference sequence). This CDR3 has 12 amino acids. V was trimmed by 6 bases and J by 7 bases, leaving 11 bases between them. The CDR3 DNA sequence: TGTGCCAGCACCCTTGCGGAGAATGAGCAGTTCTTC. Its translation is CASTLAENEQFF.

The gene calls are TRBV30 and TRBJ2-5, with D perhaps being TRBD1 or TRBD2 (5 bases each). Germline V CDR1 and CDR2: GTSNPN, SVGIG (reference sequence). There are 12 residues in the CDR3. V lost 0 bases to trimming and J lost 5 bases, with 7 bases between them. The CDR3 protein is CAWSVWDETQYF. CDR3 bases: TGTGCCTGGAGTGTATGGGACGAGACCCAGTACTTC.

V usage is TRBV9 and J usage is TRBJ2-1; D may be TRBD2 (6 bases). Trimming took 0 bases from V and 6 from J, leaving 13 bases between them. The CDR3 spans 15 residues. Looked up from germline, CDR1 is SGDLS and CDR2 is YYNGEE. As DNA, the CDR3 is TGTGCCAGCAGCGTAGGGTCGGGGGTGTTCAATGAGCAGTTCTTC. It specifies CASSVGSGVFNEQFF.

V usage is TRBV7-9 and J usage is TRBJ1-2; 7 bases are a match to TRBD1. From germline, CDR1 is SEHNR and CDR2 FQNEAQ (reference sequence). The CDR3 spans 15 residues. The J segment lost 1 base and the V segment lost 2 bases, leaving 4 bases of the junction unmatched. The DNA of the CDR3 is TGTGCCAGCAGCTTACCGGGACAGAATAACTATGGCTACACCTTC. It is translated as CASSLPGQNNYGYTF.

The chain employs TRBV7-2 and TRBJ2-1; D remains ambiguous. The CDR3 is 13 amino acids. Germline loops: CDR1 SGHTA, CDR2 FQGNSA. Trimming removed 1 base at V and 5 bases at J, with 6 bases between. As DNA, the CDR3 is TGTGCCAGCAGCTTAGTGAGTAACAATGAGCAGTTCTTC. Translated: CASSLVSNNEQFF.

The rearrangement uses TRBV6-5 and TRBJ2-7, with D perhaps matching TRBD1 (6 bases). Germline V gene lookup returns CDR1 MNHEY and CDR2 SVGAGI. CDR3 length: 14 residues. Trimming cost V 0 bases and J 6 bases, with 12 bases left between them. The chain's CDR3 is CASSYSKGRGEQYF. For the CDR3, the DNA is TGTGCCAGCAGTTACTCGAAGGGCAGGGGCGAGCAGTACTTC.

V is TRBV28 and J is TRBJ1-5; D remains ambiguous. CDR1 is MDHEN and CDR2 is SYDVKM in the germline V gene. The CDR3 is made up of 15 amino acids. Deletions cut 3 bases from V and 0 bases from J, with 9 bases between. The CDR3, as DNA: TGTGCCAGCAGTTTTGTCCTACTTAGCAATCAGCCCCAGCATTTT. Its translation: CASSFVLLSNQPQHF.

The chain links TRBV7-9 to TRBJ2-1; 9 nucleotides match TRBD1. The germline V gene encodes CDR1 SEHNR and CDR2 FQNEAQ (reference sequence). This CDR3 has 16 amino acids. The trim removed 3 bases at V and 7 bases at J, leaving 10 bases unmatched. CDR3 coding DNA: TGTGCCAGCAGCTTGAGCGGGACAGGGCAGCGAAATGAGCAGTTCTTC. The encoded protein is CASSLSGTGQRNEQFF.

The V call is TRBV9, the J call TRBJ1-1; 8 nucleotides match TRBD1. Germline V gene lookup returns CDR1 SGDLS and CDR2 YYNGEE. This CDR3 is 14 amino acids long. J lost 5 bases, V lost 0 bases, and 3 bases had no gene match. The CDR3 bases are TGTGCCAGCAGCGTAGGGAGGACAGGGACTGAAGCTTTCTTT. It yields the protein CASSVGRTGTEAFF.

J is TRBJ1-2 and V is TRBV6-5; D is possibly TRBD1 (5 bases). V shed 0 bases and J shed 2 bases, with 7 bases lying between them. This CDR3 has 14 amino acids. From germline, CDR1 is MNHEY and CDR2 SVGAGI. DNA for the CDR3: TGTGCCAGCAGTTACTCTGGGGGAAACTATGGCTACACCTTC. It specifies CASSYSGGNYGYTF.

The genes are TRBV4-1 and TRBJ2-7; TRBD1 might be the D (6 bases). Trimming took 2 bases from V and 6 from J, leaving 11 bases between them. The germline CDR1 and CDR2 sequences are MGHRA and YSYEKL. The CDR3 sequence is 13 residues long. The CDR3 sequence: CASSQTSQGEQYF. DNA for the CDR3: TGCGCCAGCAGCCAAACCTCACAGGGCGAGCAGTACTTC.

The chain employs TRBV29-1 and TRBJ2-1, with TRBD2 matching over 8 bases. CDR3 size: 14 residues. Germline CDR1 SQVTM, CDR2 ANQGSEA. J was trimmed by 5 bases and V by 4 bases; bases with no gene match: 7. The CDR3 bases are TGCAGCGTTGGTCGAGCGGGAGCCCACAATGAGCAGTTCTTC. Its translation: CSVGRAGAHNEQFF.

The V call is TRBV11-2, the J call TRBJ2-3; D gene uncertain. Trimming took 5 bases from V and 4 from J, leaving 19 bases between them. CDR3 length: 16 amino acids. Germline assignment: CDR1 SGHAT and CDR2 FQNNGV. The chain's CDR3 is CASSHPWALGADTQYF. In nucleotides, the CDR3 is TGTGCCAGCAGCCACCCCTGGGCCCTAGGAGCAGATACGCAGTATTTT.

This chain joins TRBV9 and TRBJ2-1, with a weak D call TRBD1 (5 bases). Looked up from germline, CDR1 is SGDLS and CDR2 is YYNGEE. Between the trimmed V and J ends, which lost 4 bases and 3 bases, there was a span of 23 bases. There are 18 residues in the CDR3. The DNA of the CDR3 is TGTGCCAGCAGCTCGACCTCAGGGATCCCCACGAACTACAATGAGCAGTTCTTC. This gives the protein CASSSTSGIPTNYNEQFF.

V gene TRBV5-1 combines with J gene TRBJ2-7; 7 bases are a match to TRBD2. The CDR3 totals 16 residues. J gave up 3 bases and V 4 bases, and 13 bases lay outside the gene matches. Per the germline V gene, CDR1 is SGHRS and CDR2 is YFSETQ. The CDR3 reads CASSEDTGEGLYEQYF. The CDR3 region has the DNA TGCGCCAGCAGCGAGGACACGGGGGAGGGCCTCTACGAGCAGTACTTC.

J is TRBJ2-7 and V is TRBV11-2; D is unresolved. Germline V gene data show CDR1 as SGHAT and CDR2 as FQNNGV. The V and J ends lost 0 bases and 2 bases respectively, with 11 bases between them. CDR3 length: 15 amino acids. CDR3 sequence (DNA): TGTGCCAGCAGCTTAGAGGTCGGCGGTACCTACGAGCAGTACTTC. Translating it yields CASSLEVGGTYEQYF.

The chain has TRBV19 and TRBJ2-1; 7 bases map to TRBD2. The CDR3 has 15 amino acids. Germline V gene sequence: CDR1 LNHDA, CDR2 SQIVND (reference sequence). With 6 bases clipped from V and 0 bases from J, the junction kept 5 bases outside the gene matches. The CDR3 nucleotides read TGTGCCAGTAGCCGCGGGAGTAGCTCCTACAATGAGCAGTTCTTC. Translated, it gives CASSRGSSSYNEQFF.

This chain connects TRBV7-6 to TRBJ2-3; D possibly matches TRBD1 or TRBD2 (5 bases each). Germline-derived CDR1 and CDR2 are SGHVS and FNYEAQ. Trimming pared 3 bases from V and 4 bases from J, leaving 8 bases between. The CDR3 is 13 amino acids. The CDR3 sequence is CASSFGGSDTQYF. The CDR3 nucleotides read TGTGCCAGCAGCTTTGGGGGTTCAGATACGCAGTATTTT.

This rearrangement joins TRBV28 to TRBJ1-1; 9 nucleotides line up with TRBD1. CDR1 MDHEN and CDR2 SYDVKM come from the germline V gene. V trimming: 4 bases; J trimming: 1 base; junction bases outside the gene matches: 16. The CDR3 sequence is 19 residues long. The CDR3 loop is CASSYLGVGDREGNTEAFF. Here the CDR3 DNA reads TGTGCCAGCAGTTACTTGGGGGTCGGGGACAGGGAAGGGAACACTGAAGCTTTCTTT. Looking up the rest from reference TRBV28 and TRBJ1-1 gives the full variable domain: DVKVTQSSRYLVKRTGEKVFLECVQDMDHENMFWYRQDPGLGLRLIYFSYDVKMKEKGDIPEGYSVSREKKERFSLILESASTNQTSMYLCASSYLGVGDREGNTEAFFGQGTRLTVV.

Note on this clone: Other DNA sequences in this sample translate to the same CDR3. V is TRBV27 and J is TRBJ2-2; 8 positions agree with TRBD1. The V gene end was trimmed by 6 bases and the J gene end by 4 bases; junction bases not matched to a gene: 1. This CDR3 is 13 amino acids long. The germline CDR1 and CDR2 sequences are MNHEY and SMNVEV (reference sequence). CDR3 nucleotides: TGTGCCAGCAGAACAGGGGGCACCGGGGAGCTGTTTTTT. Its protein product is CASRTGGTGELFF.

V usage is TRBV7-6 and J usage is TRBJ1-1; possibly TRBD1 for D (5 bases). There are 13 residues in the CDR3. Germline CDR1 is SGHVS and CDR2 is FNYEAQ. Trimming removed 3 bases at V and 4 bases at J, with 9 bases between. DNA of the CDR3: TGTGCCAGCAGCTTTCGGGGGGGCACTGAAGCTTTCTTT. This gives the protein CASSFRGGTEAFF.

The chain couples TRBV7-6 to TRBJ1-1, with D possibly being TRBD1 (5 bases). CDR1 SGHVS and CDR2 FNYEAQ come from the germline V gene. V was clipped by 7 bases and J by 11 bases, with 17 bases between them. The CDR3 runs 12 residues. The CDR3 loop is CASTHKEGRAFF. DNA for the CDR3: TGTGCCAGCACTCACAAGGAGGGGCGCGCTTTCTTT.

This clone is medium-sized (0.01 to 0.1%). This rearrangement joins TRBV5-1 to TRBJ2-7, with D uncertain. V shed 0 bases and J shed 2 bases, with 0 bases lying between them. CDR3 length equals 11 residues. Germline V CDR1 and CDR2: SGHRS, YFSETQ. The chain's CDR3 is CASSLAYEQYF. As DNA, the CDR3 is TGCGCCAGCAGCTTGGCCTACGAGCAGTACTTC.

This clone was detected only once. V gene TRBV30 combines with J gene TRBJ2-3; D is ambiguous. Per the germline V gene, CDR1 is GTSNPN and CDR2 is SVGIG (reference sequence). V gave up 0 bases and J gave up 2 bases, with 9 bases separating them. The CDR3 totals 14 residues. The CDR3 spells CAWSVAAPTDTQYF. CDR3 sequence (DNA): TGTGCCTGGAGTGTTGCGGCCCCCACAGATACGCAGTATTTT.

V gene TRBV15 combines with J gene TRBJ1-2; D unresolved. This CDR3 is 13 amino acids long. V lost 0 bases and J 4 bases, leaving 6 bases between the germline ends. Looked up from germline, CDR1 is LNHNV and CDR2 is YYDKDF (reference sequence). The CDR3 reads CATSRDDLYGYTF. CDR3 coding DNA: TGTGCCACCAGCAGAGATGACCTCTATGGCTACACCTTC.

This chain uses TRBV7-9 with TRBJ1-1; D might be TRBD1 (5 bases). This CDR3 is built from 15 residues. V was cut by 3 bases and J by 5 bases, with 16 bases left in between. CDR1 and CDR2 (germline): SEHNR, FQNEAQ (reference sequence). The CDR3: CASSFPGTHRTEAFF. The DNA for the CDR3 is TGTGCCAGCAGCTTCCCGGGGACCCATAGGACTGAAGCTTTCTTT.

The chain recombines TRBV7-2 with TRBJ1-2; no firm D call. Trimming left V 0 bases short and J 4 bases short, with 12 bases between. The CDR3 covers 15 residues. The V gene's germline CDR1 is SGHTA and CDR2 FQGNSA. CDR3 sequence: CASSLAPTRTYGYTF. The CDR3 nucleotides are TGTGCCAGCAGCTTAGCACCCACAAGGACCTATGGCTACACCTTC. Filled out from reference TRBV7-2 and TRBJ1-2, the complete variable domain reads GAGVSQSPSNKVTEKGKDVELRCDPISGHTALYWYRQSLGQGLEFLIYFQGNSAPDKSGLPSDRFSAERTGGSVSTLTIQRTQQEDSAVYLCASSLAPTRTYGYTFGSGTRLTVV.

This clone appeared a single time. The chain is built from TRBV6-5 and TRBJ1-4; D is unresolved. The CDR3 is 14 amino acids. Germline CDR1 MNHEY, CDR2 SVGAGI. V was shortened by 0 bases and J by 7 bases, with 9 bases between the two germline ends. The CDR3 reads CASSYSGSSEKLFF. For the CDR3, the DNA is TGTGCCAGCAGTTACTCGGGGTCAAGTGAAAAACTGTTTTTT.

The chain employs TRBV27 and TRBJ1-1; D call uncertain. V was pared by 5 bases and J by 4 bases, with 14 bases between. The length of the CDR3 is 14 residues. Germline CDR1 reads MNHEY; CDR2 reads SMNVEV (reference sequence). CDR3 in amino acids: CASSLSGWGTEAFF. The CDR3 DNA reads as TGTGCCAGCAGTCTCTCGGGTTGGGGCACTGAAGCTTTCTTT.

The chain combines TRBV28 with TRBJ2-7; D unclear. V gave up 3 bases and J gave up 1 base, with 13 bases separating them. The CDR3 extends over 15 amino acids. Germline CDR1 reads MDHEN; CDR2 reads SYDVKM. The CDR3 loop is CASSLGSQLSYEQYF. As DNA, the CDR3 is TGTGCCAGCAGTTTGGGCAGCCAACTTTCCTACGAGCAGTACTTC.